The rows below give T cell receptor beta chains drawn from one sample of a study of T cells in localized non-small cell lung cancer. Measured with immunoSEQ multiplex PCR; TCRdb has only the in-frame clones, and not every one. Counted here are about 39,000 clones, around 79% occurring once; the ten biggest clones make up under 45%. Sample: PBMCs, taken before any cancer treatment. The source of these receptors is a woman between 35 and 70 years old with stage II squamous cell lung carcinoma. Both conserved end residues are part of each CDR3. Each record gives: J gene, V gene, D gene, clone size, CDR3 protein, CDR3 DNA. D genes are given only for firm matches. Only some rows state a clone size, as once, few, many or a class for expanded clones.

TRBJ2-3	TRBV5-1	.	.	CASSLFGGGPADTQYF	TGCGCCAGCAGCTTGTTCGGGGGCGGTCCCGCAGATACGCAGTATTTT
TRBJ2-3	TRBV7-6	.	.	CASSPHTDTQYF	TGTGCCAGCAGCCCCCACACAGATACGCAGTATTTT
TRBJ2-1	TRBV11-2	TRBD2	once	CASSLDGFIAGVPYNEQFF	TGTGCCAGCAGCTTAGACGGGTTCATAGCGGGGGTCCCCTACAATGAGCAGTTCTTC
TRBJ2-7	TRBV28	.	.	CASSLAPAPYEQYF	TGTGCCAGCAGTTTGGCACCCGCCCCCTACGAGCAGTACTTC
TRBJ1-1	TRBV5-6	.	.	CASSLSLMNTEAFF	TGTGCCAGCAGCCTAAGCCTGATGAACACTGAAGCTTTCTTT
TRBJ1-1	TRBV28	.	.	CASSLGENTEAFF	TGTGCCAGCAGTTTAGGCGAGAACACTGAAGCTTTCTTT
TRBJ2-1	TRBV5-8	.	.	CASSLRVGGGYNEQFF	TGTGCCAGCAGCTTGAGGGTCGGAGGAGGATACAATGAGCAGTTCTTC
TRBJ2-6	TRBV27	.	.	CASSFGPIGANVLTF	TGTGCCAGCAGTTTTGGGCCTATAGGGGCCAACGTCCTGACTTTC
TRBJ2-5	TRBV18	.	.	CASSPSRSGGAQYF	TGTGCCAGCTCACCATCTCGCTCAGGAGGGGCCCAGTACTTC
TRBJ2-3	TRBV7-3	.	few	CASSLPGLDTQYF	TGTGCCAGCAGCTTACCGGGATTGGATACGCAGTATTTT
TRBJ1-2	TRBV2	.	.	CATPMMGVEYGYTF	TGTGCCACCCCTATGATGGGCGTAGAGTATGGCTACACCTTC
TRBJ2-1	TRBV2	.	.	CAIRRGRDYEQFF	TGTGCCATTAGAAGGGGCAGGGATTATGAGCAGTTCTTC
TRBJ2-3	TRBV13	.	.	CASSRQLEADTQYF	TGTGCCAGCAGCCGCCAACTCGAAGCGGATACGCAGTATTTT
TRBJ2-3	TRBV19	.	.	CASTARDISTDTQYF	TGTGCCAGTACCGCACGGGATATTAGCACAGATACGCAGTATTTT
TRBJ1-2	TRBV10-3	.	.	CAIFRQRTESNYGYTF	TGTGCCATCTTCCGCCAGCGGACAGAATCTAACTATGGCTACACCTTC
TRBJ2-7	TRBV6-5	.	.	CASSYDSTYTYEQYF	TGTGCCAGCAGTTATGACAGCACTTACACCTACGAGCAGTACTTC
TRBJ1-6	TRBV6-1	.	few	CASSGYTDYNSPLHF	TGTGCCAGCAGTGGATACACGGACTATAATTCACCCCTCCACTTT
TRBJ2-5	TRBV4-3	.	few	CASSQEGQAAGTQYF	TGCGCCAGCAGCCAAGAGGGGCAGGCTGCGGGGACCCAGTACTTC
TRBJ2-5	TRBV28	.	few	CASSLNIRRTTQETQYF	TGTGCCAGCAGTTTAAATATTCGACGGACAACGCAAGAGACCCAGTACTTC
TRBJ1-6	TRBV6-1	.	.	CASSGAIREVRLRPLHF	TGTGCCAGCAGTGGGGCCATAAGGGAAGTTCGGCTTCGACCCCTCCACTTT
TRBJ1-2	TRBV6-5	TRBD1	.	CASSSEPDRAGGYTF	TGTGCCAGCAGCTCCGAACCTGACAGGGCGGGAGGCTACACCTTC
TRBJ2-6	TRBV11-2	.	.	CASSLYGAGANVLTF	TGTGCCAGCAGCTTATACGGAGCTGGGGCCAACGTCCTGACTTTC
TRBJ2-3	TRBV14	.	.	CASSQDGGASTDTQYF	TGTGCCAGCAGCCAAGATGGCGGGGCTAGCACAGATACGCAGTATTTT
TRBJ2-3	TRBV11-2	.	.	CASSYTADWTDTQYF	TGTGCCAGCAGTTATACAGCCGATTGGACAGATACGCAGTATTTT
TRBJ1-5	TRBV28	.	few	CASSLTLWGLNQPQHF	TGTGCCAGCAGTTTAACACTTTGGGGCCTCAATCAGCCCCAGCATTTT
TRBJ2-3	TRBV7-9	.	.	CASSPYTDTQYF	TGTGCCAGCAGCCCTTACACAGATACGCAGTATTTT
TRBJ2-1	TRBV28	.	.	CASSPGTAHNEQFF	TGTGCCAGCAGCCCCGGGACTGCCCACAATGAGCAGTTCTTC
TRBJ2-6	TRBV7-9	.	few	CASSLQGASGANVLTF	TGTGCCAGCAGCTTACAGGGTGCGTCGGGGGCCAACGTCCTGACTTTC
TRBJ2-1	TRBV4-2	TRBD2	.	CASSPSYGTSRGSSYNEQFF	TGTGCCAGCAGCCCCTCCTACGGGACTAGTCGGGGGAGCTCCTACAATGAGCAGTTCTTC
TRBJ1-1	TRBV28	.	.	CASSGADYMNTEAFF	TGTGCCAGCAGTGGGGCAGATTACATGAACACTGAAGCTTTCTTT
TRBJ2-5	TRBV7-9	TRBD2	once	CASSPRIGSGPGGTQYF	TGTGCCAGCAGCCCCCGTATAGGTAGCGGCCCGGGAGGGACCCAGTACTTC
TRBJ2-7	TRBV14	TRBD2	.	CASSQVTSGRACEQYF	TGTGCCAGCAGCCAGGTGACTAGCGGGAGGGCTTGCGAGCAGTACTTC
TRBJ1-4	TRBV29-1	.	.	CSVEVHEKLFF	TGCAGCGTTGAAGTACATGAAAAACTGTTTTTT